This T cell receptor beta chain was identified during a study of Graves' ophthalmopathy and Graves' hyperthyroidism. Eligible hyperthyroidism cases comprised new diagnoses of under 2 months' duration in individuals aged 18 to 65. Scientists amplified the TCR beta CDR3 regions from RNA transcripts. Second-round multiplex PCR came after first-round RT-PCR with HTBI primers. TCRdb analysed the multiplex PCR reads with MiXCR anew, one entry per CDR3 protein. The table includes 680,000 or so distinct CDR3 sequences, about 20% detected once. This sequence originates from a woman between 18 and 29 years old with stable Graves' hyperthyroidism. Some clones in this sample may be carry-over from other donors' samples. The sequenced sample consisted of peripheral blood.

In nucleotides, the CDR3 is TGTGCTAGTGGTATCCCGACCGCGTGGCATGGCTACACCTTC. Its translation: CASGIPTAWHGYTF. The J gene is TRBJ1-2, the V gene TRBV12-5; D unclear. V was shortened by 5 bases and J by 6 bases, with 16 bases between the two germline ends. Per germline, CDR1 LGHNT and CDR2 FRNRAP. The CDR3 consists of 14 residues.